Only a few counts were recorded for the clone carrying this T cell receptor (beta chain). No antigen is known for it. The repertoire was sequenced with immunoSEQ multiplex PCR; TCRdb's copy has only in-frame clones and lacks some. The data hold about 34,000 clones, with around 83% observed a single time. Time point noted: baseline, week 1 (first vaccination visit). Treatment of the sample: pre-vaccination baseline after standard-of-care therapy. This entry is derived from a study of a mutant IDH1 vaccine in newly diagnosed glioma. Study-wide results and limits: The study observed vaccine-induced immune responses in 90% to 95% of patients.

Sequences were derived from peripheral blood mononuclear cells (PBMCs), sampled from a glioma patient treated with radiotherapy, temozolomide or both. This TCR came from a man aged 50-60 years with glioma. Some clones in this sample may be carry-over from other donors' samples.

The CDR3 loop reads CASSRQGYEQYF. CDR3 nucleotide sequence: TGTGCCAGCAGCCGTCAGGGCTACGAGCAGTACTTC. The rearrangement joins TRBV11-3 to TRBJ2-7, with D tentatively TRBD1 (5 bases). The CDR3 is 12 residues long. The V gene lost 5 bases and the J gene lost 3 bases, with 8 bases spanning the gap. Germline assignment: CDR1 SGHNT and CDR2 YENEEA.